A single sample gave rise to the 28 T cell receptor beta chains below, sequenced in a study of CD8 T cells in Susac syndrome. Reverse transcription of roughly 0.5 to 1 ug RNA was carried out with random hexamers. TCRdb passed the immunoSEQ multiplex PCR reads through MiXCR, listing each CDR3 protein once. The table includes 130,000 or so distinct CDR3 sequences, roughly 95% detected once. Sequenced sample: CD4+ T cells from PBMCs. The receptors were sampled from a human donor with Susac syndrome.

The CDR3 DNA reads TGTGCCTCCCAGAGTAGAAATGAGCAGTTCTTC. This encodes CASQSRNEQFF. V usage is TRBV4-2 and J usage is TRBJ2-1; the D is unclear. The CDR3 totals 11 residues. V shed 11 bases and J shed 7 bases, with 12 bases lying between them. Germline CDR1 reads LGHNA; CDR2 reads YNFKEQ.

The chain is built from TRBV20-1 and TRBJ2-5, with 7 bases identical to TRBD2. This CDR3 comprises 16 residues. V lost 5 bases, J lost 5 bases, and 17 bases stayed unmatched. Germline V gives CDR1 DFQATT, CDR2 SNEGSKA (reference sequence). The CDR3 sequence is CSAPPGGTKSEETQYF. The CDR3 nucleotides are TGCAGTGCTCCCCCGGGTGGGACTAAATCTGAGGAGACCCAGTACTTC.

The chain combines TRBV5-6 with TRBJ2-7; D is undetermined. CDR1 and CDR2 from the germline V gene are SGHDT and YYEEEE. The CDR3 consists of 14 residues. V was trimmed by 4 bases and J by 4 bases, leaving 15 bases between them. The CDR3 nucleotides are TGTGCCAGCAGCCCAACGGACGGCAATTACGAGCAGTACTTC. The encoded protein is CASSPTDGNYEQYF. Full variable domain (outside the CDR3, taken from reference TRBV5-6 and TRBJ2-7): DAGVTQSPTHLIKTRGQQVTLRCSPKSGHDTVSWYQQALGQGPQFIFQYYEEEERQRGNFPDRFSGHQFPNYSSELNVNALLLGDSALYLCASSPTDGNYEQYFGPGTRLTVT.

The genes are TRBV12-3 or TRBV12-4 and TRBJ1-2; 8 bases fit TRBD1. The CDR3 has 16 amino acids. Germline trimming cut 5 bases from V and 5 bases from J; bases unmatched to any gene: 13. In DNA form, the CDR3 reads TGTGCCAGCAGTCCGGCCAGGGGGCTAATCCTATATGGCTACACCTTC. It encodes CASSPARGLILYGYTF.

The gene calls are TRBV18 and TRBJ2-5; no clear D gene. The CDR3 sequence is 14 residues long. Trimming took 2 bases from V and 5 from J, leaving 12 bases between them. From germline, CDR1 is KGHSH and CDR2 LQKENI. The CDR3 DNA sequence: TGTGCCAGCTCACCAGGCCCCACCGTGGAGACCCAGTACTTC. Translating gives CASSPGPTVETQYF.

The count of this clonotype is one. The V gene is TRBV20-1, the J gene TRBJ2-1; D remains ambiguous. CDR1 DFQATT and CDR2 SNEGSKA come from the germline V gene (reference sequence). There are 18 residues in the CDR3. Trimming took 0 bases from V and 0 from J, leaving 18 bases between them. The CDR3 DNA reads TGCAGTGCTAGAGATTTGATAGTCGGCTTCCTCTCCTACAATGAGCAGTTCTTC. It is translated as CSARDLIVGFLSYNEQFF.

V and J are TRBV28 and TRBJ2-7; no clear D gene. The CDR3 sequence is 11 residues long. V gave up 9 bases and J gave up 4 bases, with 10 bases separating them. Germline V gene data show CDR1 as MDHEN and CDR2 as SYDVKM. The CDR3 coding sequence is TGTGCCAGTAGGGCAATATACGAGCAGTACTTC. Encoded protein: CASRAIYEQYF.

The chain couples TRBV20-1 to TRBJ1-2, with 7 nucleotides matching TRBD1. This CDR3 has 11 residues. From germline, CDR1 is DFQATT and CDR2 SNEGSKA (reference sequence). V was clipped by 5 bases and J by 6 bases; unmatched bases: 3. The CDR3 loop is CSAYDRDGYTF. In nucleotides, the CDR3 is TGCAGTGCTTACGACAGGGATGGCTACACCTTC.

CDR3 nucleotide sequence: TGTGCCAGCAGTTTTCGGACTAGCGGGAGATTTGAGCAGTTCTTC. Residues: CASSFRTSGRFEQFF. The rearrangement links TRBV12-3 or TRBV12-4 to TRBJ2-1, with 13 positions matching TRBD2. V shed 3 bases and J 9 bases; nucleotides not matched to a gene: 5. This CDR3 has 15 amino acids.

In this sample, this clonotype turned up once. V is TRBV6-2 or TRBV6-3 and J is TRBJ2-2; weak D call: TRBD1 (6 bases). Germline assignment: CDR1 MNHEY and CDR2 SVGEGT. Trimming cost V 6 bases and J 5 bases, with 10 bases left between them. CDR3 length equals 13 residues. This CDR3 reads CASSPGATGELFF. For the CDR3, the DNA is TGTGCCAGCAGCCCAGGGGCGACCGGGGAGCTGTTTTTT.

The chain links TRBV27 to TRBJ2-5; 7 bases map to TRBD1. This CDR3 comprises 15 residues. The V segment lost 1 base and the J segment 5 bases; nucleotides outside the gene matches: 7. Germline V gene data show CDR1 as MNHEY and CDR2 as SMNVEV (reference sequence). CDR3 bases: TGTGCCAGCAGTTTATATGTTGGACAGGCGGAGACCCAGTACTTC. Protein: CASSLYVGQAETQYF.

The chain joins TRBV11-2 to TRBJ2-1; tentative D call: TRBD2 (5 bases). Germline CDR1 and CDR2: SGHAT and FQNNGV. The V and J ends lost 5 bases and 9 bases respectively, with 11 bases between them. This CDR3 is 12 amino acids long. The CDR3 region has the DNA TGTGCCAGCAGCCCCGGACTGACTGAGCAGTTCTTC. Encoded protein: CASSPGLTEQFF.

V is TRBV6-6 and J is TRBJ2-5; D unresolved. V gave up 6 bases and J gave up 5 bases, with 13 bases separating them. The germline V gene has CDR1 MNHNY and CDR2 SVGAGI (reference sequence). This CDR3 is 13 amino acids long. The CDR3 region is CASRALLRETQYF. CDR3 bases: TGTGCCAGCAGAGCCCTCCTCAGGGAGACCCAGTACTTC.

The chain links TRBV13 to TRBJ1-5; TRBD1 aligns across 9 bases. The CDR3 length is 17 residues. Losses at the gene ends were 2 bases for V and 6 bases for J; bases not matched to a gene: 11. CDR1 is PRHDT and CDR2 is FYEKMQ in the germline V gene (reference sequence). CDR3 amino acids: CASSLRGTGGSRQPQHF. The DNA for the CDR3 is TGTGCCAGCAGCTTAAGGGGAACAGGGGGCAGCCGTCAGCCCCAGCATTTT.

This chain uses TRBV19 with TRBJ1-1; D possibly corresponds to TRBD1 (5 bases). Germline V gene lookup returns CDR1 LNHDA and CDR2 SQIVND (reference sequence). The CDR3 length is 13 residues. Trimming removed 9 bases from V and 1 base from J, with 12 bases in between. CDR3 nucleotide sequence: TGTGCCAGCGGGACGGGGGGGAACACTGAAGCTTTCTTT. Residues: CASGTGGNTEAFF. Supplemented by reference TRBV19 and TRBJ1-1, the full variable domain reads DGGITQSPKYLFRKEGQNVTLSCEQNLNHDAMYWYRQDPGQGLRLIYYSQIVNDFQKGDIAEGYSVSREKKESFPLTVTSAQKNPTAFYLCASGTGGNTEAFFGQGTRLTVV.

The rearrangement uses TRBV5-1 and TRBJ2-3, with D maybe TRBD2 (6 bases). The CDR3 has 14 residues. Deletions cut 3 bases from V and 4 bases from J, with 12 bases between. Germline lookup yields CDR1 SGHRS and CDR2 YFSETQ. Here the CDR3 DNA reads TGCGCCAGCAGCTCATACGGGAGACCAGATACGCAGTATTTT. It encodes CASSSYGRPDTQYF.

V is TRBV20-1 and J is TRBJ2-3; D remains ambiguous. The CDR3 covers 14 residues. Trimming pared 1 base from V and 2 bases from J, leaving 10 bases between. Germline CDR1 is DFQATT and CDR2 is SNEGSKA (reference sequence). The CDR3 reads CSARGPAVTDTQYF. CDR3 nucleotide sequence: TGCAGTGCTAGAGGCCCCGCGGTCACAGATACGCAGTATTTT.

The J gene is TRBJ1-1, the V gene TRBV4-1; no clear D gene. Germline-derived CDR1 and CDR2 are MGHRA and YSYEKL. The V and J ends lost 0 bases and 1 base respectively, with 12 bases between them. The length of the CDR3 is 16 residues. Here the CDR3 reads CASSQEGRGANTEAFF. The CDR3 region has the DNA TGCGCCAGCAGCCAAGAAGGCAGAGGAGCGAACACTGAAGCTTTCTTT.

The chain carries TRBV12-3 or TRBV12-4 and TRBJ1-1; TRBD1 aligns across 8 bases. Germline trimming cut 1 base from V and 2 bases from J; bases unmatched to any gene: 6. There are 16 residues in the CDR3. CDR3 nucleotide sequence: TGTGCCAGCAGTTTAGGGACAGGGAGGGTAAACACTGAAGCTTTCTTT. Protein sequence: CASSLGTGRVNTEAFF.

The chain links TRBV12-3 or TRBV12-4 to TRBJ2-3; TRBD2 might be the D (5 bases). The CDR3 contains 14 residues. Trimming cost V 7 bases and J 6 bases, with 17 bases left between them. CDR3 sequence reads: CASTAWGSVDTQYF. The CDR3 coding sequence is TGTGCCAGCACCGCGTGGGGTAGCGTGGATACGCAGTATTTT.

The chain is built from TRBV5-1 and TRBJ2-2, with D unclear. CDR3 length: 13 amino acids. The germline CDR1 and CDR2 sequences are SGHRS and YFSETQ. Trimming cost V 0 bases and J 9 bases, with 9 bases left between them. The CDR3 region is CASSLGVSRELFF. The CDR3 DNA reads TGCGCCAGCAGCTTGGGGGTATCCCGGGAGCTGTTTTTT.

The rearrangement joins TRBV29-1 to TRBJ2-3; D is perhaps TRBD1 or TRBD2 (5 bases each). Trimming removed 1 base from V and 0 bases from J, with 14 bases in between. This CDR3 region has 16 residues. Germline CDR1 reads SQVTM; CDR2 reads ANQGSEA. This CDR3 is CSVEGAGTLSTDTQYF. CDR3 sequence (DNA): TGCAGCGTTGAAGGTGCAGGGACCCTTAGCACAGATACGCAGTATTTT.

The CDR3 sequence is CASSQGFQETQYF. The CDR3 region has the DNA TGTGCCAGCTCACAGGGCTTTCAAGAGACCCAGTACTTC. The chain joins TRBV18 to TRBJ2-5; D call uncertain. Germline loops: CDR1 KGHSH, CDR2 LQKENI. With 4 bases removed from V and 2 bases from J, the gap between germline ends came to 8 bases. The CDR3 contains 13 residues.

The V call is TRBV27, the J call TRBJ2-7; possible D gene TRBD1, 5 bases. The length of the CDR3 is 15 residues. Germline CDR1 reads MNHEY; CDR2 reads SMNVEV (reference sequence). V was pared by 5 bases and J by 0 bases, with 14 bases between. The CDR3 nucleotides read TGTGCCAGCAGTCCTAACCCAGACAGCTCCTACGAGCAGTACTTC. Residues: CASSPNPDSSYEQYF.

Written as DNA, the CDR3 is TGTGCCACCAGTGACCCCGGGACAGACGAGCAGTACTTC. This translates into CATSDPGTDEQYF. The chain carries TRBV24-1 and TRBJ2-7, with 7 bases that match TRBD1. The germline gives CDR1 KGHDR, CDR2 SFDVKD. The ends lost 4 bases at V and 5 bases at J; junction bases unmatched: 4. This CDR3 is built from 13 residues.

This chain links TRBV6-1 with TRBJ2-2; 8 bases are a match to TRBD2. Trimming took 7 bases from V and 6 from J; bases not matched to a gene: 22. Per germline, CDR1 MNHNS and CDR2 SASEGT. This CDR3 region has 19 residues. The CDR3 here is CASTSAWFGAREVSGELFF. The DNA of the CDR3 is TGTGCCAGCACGTCCGCCTGGTTCGGGGCGCGGGAGGTCTCCGGGGAGCTGTTTTTT.

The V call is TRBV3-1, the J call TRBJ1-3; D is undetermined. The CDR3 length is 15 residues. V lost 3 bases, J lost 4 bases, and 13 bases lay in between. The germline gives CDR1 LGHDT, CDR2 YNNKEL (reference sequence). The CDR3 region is CASSQIPMAGNTIYF. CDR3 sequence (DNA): TGTGCCAGCAGCCAGATCCCGATGGCGGGAAACACCATATATTTT.

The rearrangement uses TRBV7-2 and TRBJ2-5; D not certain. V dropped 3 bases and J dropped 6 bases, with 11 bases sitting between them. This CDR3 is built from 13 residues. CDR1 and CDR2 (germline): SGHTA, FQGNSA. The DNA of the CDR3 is TGTGCCAGCAGCTTCGGAGAAAGGAAGACCCAGTACTTC. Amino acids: CASSFGERKTQYF.